These 4 T cell receptor beta chains share one sample of origin, sequenced in a study of cytomegalovirus exposure and HLA in healthy donors. The study ran its PCR with 60 Vbeta and 13 Jbeta primers. TCRdb keeps only in-frame clones here, not all; method: immunoSEQ multiplex PCR. This table holds some 130,000 clones. Specimen: PBMCs. These receptors were taken from a woman aged 40 to 50 in good health and CMV-seropositive.

The chain combines TRBV4-1 with TRBJ2-7; 7 bases align to TRBD2. Germline V gene data show CDR1 as MGHRA and CDR2 as YSYEKL. Trimming took 1 base from V and 3 from J; bases not matched to a gene: 6. The CDR3 is 15 residues long. The CDR3 DNA is TGCGCCAGCAGCCAAGGGCTAGCGGTGCGCTACGAGCAGTACTTC. It specifies CASSQGLAVRYEQYF.

The chain carries TRBV2 and TRBJ1-1; 9 bases match TRBD1. J gave up 1 base and V 9 bases, and 6 bases lay outside the gene matches. Germline V gene data show CDR1 as SNHLY and CDR2 as FYNNEI. This CDR3 has 14 residues. The CDR3 sequence: CASRSTGGNTEAFF. In DNA form, the CDR3 reads TGTGCCAGTCGTTCGACAGGGGGGAACACTGAAGCTTTCTTT.

Concerning this clone: At the DNA level, this CDR3 is encoded by other sequences in the same sample as well. The chain joins TRBV19 to TRBJ2-1; a possible D gene is TRBD2 (5 bases). CDR1 and CDR2 from the germline V gene are LNHDA and SQIVND (reference sequence). The CDR3 extends over 15 amino acids. The germline V and J ends were trimmed by 3 bases and 2 bases, with 11 bases remaining between them. The CDR3 is CASSITSGAYNEQFF. DNA of the CDR3: TGTGCCAGTAGTATCACTAGTGGCGCCTACAATGAGCAGTTCTTC.

The chain is built from TRBV5-5 and TRBJ2-2; D possibly corresponds to TRBD2 (6 bases). The germline V gene encodes CDR1 SGHKS and CDR2 YYEKEE (reference sequence). The CDR3 extends over 15 amino acids. V gave up 5 bases and J gave up 5 bases, with 16 bases separating them. CDR3 sequence (DNA): TGTGCCAGCAGTGGGTCCACCGGGGGTACCGGGGAGCTGTTTTTT. Protein sequence: CASSGSTGGTGELFF. The full variable domain, its missing parts supplied by reference TRBV5-5 and TRBJ2-2, is DAGVTQSPTHLIKTRGQQVTLRCSPISGHKSVSWYQQVLGQGPQFIFQYYEKEERGRGNFPDRFSARQFPNYSSELNVNALLLGDSALYLCASSGSTGGTGELFFGEGSRLTVL.